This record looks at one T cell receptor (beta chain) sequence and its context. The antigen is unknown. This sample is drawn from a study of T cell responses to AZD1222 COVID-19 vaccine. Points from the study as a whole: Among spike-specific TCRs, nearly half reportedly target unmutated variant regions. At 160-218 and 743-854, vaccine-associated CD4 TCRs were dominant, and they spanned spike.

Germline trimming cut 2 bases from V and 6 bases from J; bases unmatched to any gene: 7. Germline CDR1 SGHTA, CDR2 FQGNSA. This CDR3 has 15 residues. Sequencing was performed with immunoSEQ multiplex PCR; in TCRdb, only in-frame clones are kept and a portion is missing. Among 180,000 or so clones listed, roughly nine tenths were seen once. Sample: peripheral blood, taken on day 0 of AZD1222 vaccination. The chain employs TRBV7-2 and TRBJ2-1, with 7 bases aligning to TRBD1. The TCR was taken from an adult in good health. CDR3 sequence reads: CASSLWTGQINEQFF. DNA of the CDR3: TGTGCCAGCAGCTTATGGACAGGTCAAATCAATGAGCAGTTCTTC.